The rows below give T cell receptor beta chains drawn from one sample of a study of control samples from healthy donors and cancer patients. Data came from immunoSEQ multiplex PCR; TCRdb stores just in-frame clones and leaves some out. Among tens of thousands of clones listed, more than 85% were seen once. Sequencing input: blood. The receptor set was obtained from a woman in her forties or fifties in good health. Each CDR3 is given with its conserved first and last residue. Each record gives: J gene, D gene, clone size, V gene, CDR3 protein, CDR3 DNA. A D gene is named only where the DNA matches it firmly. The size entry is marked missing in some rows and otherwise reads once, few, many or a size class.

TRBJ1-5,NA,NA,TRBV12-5,CASGADLVRALAENQPQHF,TGTGCTAGTGGTGCAGACCTAGTCCGGGCCTTGGCGGAGAATCAGCCCCAGCATTTT
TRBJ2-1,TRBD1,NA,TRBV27,CASSPDRGGYNEQFF,TGTGCCAGCAGCCCGGACAGGGGGGGCTACAATGAGCAGTTCTTC
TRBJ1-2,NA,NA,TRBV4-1,CASSQDSWAGRRSYTF,TGCGCCAGCAGCCAAGATAGTTGGGCGGGGAGGAGGAGCTACACCTTC
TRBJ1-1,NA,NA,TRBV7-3,CASSFGPFTGAFF,TGTGCCAGCAGCTTCGGGCCATTTACTGGAGCTTTCTTT
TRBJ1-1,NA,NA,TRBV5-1,CASSPERTVNTEAFF,TGCGCCAGCAGCCCGGAACGGACTGTGAACACTGAAGCTTTCTTT
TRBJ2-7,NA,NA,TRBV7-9,CASSLSGTTNEQYF,TGTGCCAGCAGCTTAAGTGGGACCACCAACGAGCAGTACTTC
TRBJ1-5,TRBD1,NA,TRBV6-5,CASSPDRGWNQPQHF,TGTGCCAGCAGTCCCGACAGGGGATGGAATCAGCCCCAGCATTTT
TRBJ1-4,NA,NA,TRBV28,CASSRGDGLNEKLFF,TGTGCCAGCAGTAGGGGGGACGGTTTAAATGAAAAACTGTTTTTT
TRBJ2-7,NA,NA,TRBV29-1,CSVGWESGPSEQYF,TGCAGCGTTGGATGGGAGAGCGGTCCGTCCGAGCAGTACTTC
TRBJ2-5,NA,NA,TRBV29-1,CSVGRGVGETQYF,TGCAGCGTTGGGCGAGGGGTCGGGGAGACCCAGTACTTC
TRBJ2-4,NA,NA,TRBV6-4,CASITGPIARIEYF,TGTGCCAGCATCACGGGCCCTATAGCCCGAATCGAGTACTTC
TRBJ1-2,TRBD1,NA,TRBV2,CASSVGTAYYGYTF,TGTGCCAGCAGCGTTGGGACAGCATACTATGGCTACACCTTC
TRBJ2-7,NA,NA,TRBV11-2,CASSLSSRVYEQYF,TGTGCCAGCAGCCTATCTTCCAGGGTTTACGAGCAGTACTTC
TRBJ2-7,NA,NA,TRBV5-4,CASSREVHYAEQYF,TGTGCCAGCAGCAGGGAGGTCCATTATGCCGAGCAGTACTTC
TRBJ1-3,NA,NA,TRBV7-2,CAGSSGLGNTIYF,TGTGCCGGCTCATCCGGGCTTGGAAACACCATATATTTT
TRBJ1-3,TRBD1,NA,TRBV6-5,CASSYSTGTGHTIYF,TGTGCCAGCAGTTACTCGACAGGGACCGGTCACACCATATATTTT
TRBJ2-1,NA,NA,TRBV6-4,CASSDSVNSRTGSYNEQFF,TGTGCCAGCAGTGACTCGGTTAATAGCAGAACGGGGTCCTACAATGAGCAGTTCTTC
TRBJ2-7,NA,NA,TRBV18,CASSPPEGTYEQYF,TGTGCCAGCTCACCACCGGAGGGAACCTACGAGCAGTACTTC
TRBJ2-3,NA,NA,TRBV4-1,CAIVGRDTQYF,TGCGCCATCGTGGGGCGGGATACGCAGTATTTT
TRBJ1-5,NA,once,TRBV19,CASSPYPGGGDSNQPQHF,TGTGCCAGTAGCCCTTACCCCGGTGGAGGGGATAGCAATCAGCCCCAGCATTTT
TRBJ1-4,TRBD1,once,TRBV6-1,CASRRTGGVEKLFF,TGTGCCAGCAGGCGGACAGGGGGCGTTGAAAAACTGTTTTTT
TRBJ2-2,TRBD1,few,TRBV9,CASSVATGELAGELFF,TGTGCCAGCAGCGTAGCTACAGGGGAACTAGCCGGGGAGCTGTTTTTT
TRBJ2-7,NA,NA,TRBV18,CASSLGLRTSGYEQYF,TGTGCCAGCTCACTGGGACTTAGGACGTCAGGCTACGAGCAGTACTTC
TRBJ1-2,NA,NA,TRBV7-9,CASSLGGEANYGYTF,TGTGCCAGCAGCTTAGGAGGTGAAGCAAACTATGGCTACACCTTC
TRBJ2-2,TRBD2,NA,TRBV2,CASSQRGNTGELFF,TGTGCCAGCAGTCAGCGGGGGAACACCGGGGAGCTGTTTTTT
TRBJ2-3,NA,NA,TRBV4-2,CASSRGASTDTQYF,TGTGCCAGCAGCCGGGGAGCTAGCACAGATACGCAGTATTTT